This T cell receptor beta chain originates from a study of blood T cell repertoires in COVID-19. Study-wide context: Sites in the United States, Italy and Spain provided acute and convalescent COVID-19 samples. T cells, B-cell-depleted T cells, or PBMCs supplied cDNA or gDNA.

Sequencing used immunoSEQ multiplex PCR; TCRdb keeps in-frame clones, though not all of them. The sample contains 150,000 to 200,000 clones, 81% of which appear only once. Sample: peripheral blood. The clonotype was recovered from a human donor in a cohort sampled during active COVID-19.

CDR3 DNA sequence: TGTGCCACCGTAACCTGGGACAGGGGTTTCTACGAGCAGTACTTC. Translated, it gives CATVTWDRGFYEQYF. This chain connects TRBV7-9 to TRBJ2-7, with 10 bases identical to TRBD1. CDR3 size: 15 residues. Trimming removed 10 bases from V and 3 bases from J; junction bases left unmatched: 12. Germline V lookup: CDR1 SEHNR, CDR2 FQNEAQ (reference sequence).